One sample yielded the 27 T cell receptor beta chains listed below, sequenced in a study of cytomegalovirus exposure and HLA in healthy donors. Researchers ran the PCR with 60 Vbeta and 13 Jbeta primers. Profiled with immunoSEQ multiplex PCR; TCRdb holds only in-frame clones, not every one. This table has about 190,000 clones, around 86% appearing once. The source material was PBMCs. Receptors were obtained from a woman under 30 in good health and CMV-seronegative.

This CDR3 reads CASSPRAGAQRNEQFF. The CDR3 nucleotides read TGTGCCAGCAGCCCCCGCGCGGGGGCGCAACGCAATGAGCAGTTCTTC. V gene TRBV5-4 combines with J gene TRBJ2-1, with TRBD2 as a possible D gene (7 bases). Trimming pared 4 bases from V and 6 bases from J, leaving 20 bases between. The germline V gene has CDR1 SGHNT and CDR2 YYREEE (reference sequence). The CDR3 extends over 16 amino acids.

V gene TRBV2 combines with J gene TRBJ1-4; 8 bases agree with TRBD1. CDR3 length equals 13 residues. The V and J ends lost 5 bases and 8 bases, in that order; junction bases with no gene match: 4. The germline V gene has CDR1 SNHLY and CDR2 FYNNEI. CDR3 sequence (DNA): TGTGCCAGCAGTACGGACAGGGCGGAAAAACTGTTTTTT. It codes for CASSTDRAEKLFF.

Turning to this clone: The junction departs from germline at one end; a sequencing error may be responsible. This chain connects TRBV7-9 to TRBJ2-7; TRBD1 matches at 11 bases. Germline V gives CDR1 SEHNR, CDR2 FQNEAQ (reference sequence). The CDR3 loop spans 15 amino acids. In DNA form, the CDR3 reads TGTTCCAGCAGCCAGGGGACAGGGGGATTATACGAGCAGTACTTC. This encodes CSSSQGTGGLYEQYF.

The chain employs TRBV7-3 and TRBJ2-6; a possible D gene is TRBD1 (5 bases). Germline V CDR1 and CDR2: SGHTA, FQGTGA. The CDR3 length is 17 residues. V lost 4 bases and J 2 bases, leaving 15 bases between the germline ends. The CDR3 DNA sequence: TGTGCCAGCAGCTCAGGGTCTCTGTTTCCTGGGGCCAACGTCCTGACTTTC. This sequence encodes CASSSGSLFPGANVLTF. The complete variable domain, with remaining parts taken from reference TRBV7-3 and TRBJ2-6, reads GAGVSQTPSNKVTEKGKYVELRCDPISGHTALYWYRQSLGQGPEFLIYFQGTGAADDSGLPNDRFFAVRPEGSVSTLKIQRTERGDSAVYLCASSSGSLFPGANVLTFGAGSRLTVL.

This clone has just a few counts. The V call is TRBV6-1, the J call TRBJ1-2; the D gene is possibly TRBD1 (5 bases). V was shortened by 8 bases and J by 8 bases, with 12 bases between the two germline ends. The CDR3 sequence is 11 residues long. Germline lookup yields CDR1 MNHNS and CDR2 SASEGT. DNA for the CDR3: TGTGCCAGCGAGTTTAGGGGCGGCTACACCTTC. It encodes CASEFRGGYTF.

This clone was observed a handful of times. The CDR3 is CASSSSGYEQYF. The CDR3 nucleotides are TGTGCCAGCAGCTCCAGTGGCTACGAGCAGTACTTC. V is TRBV7-2 and J is TRBJ2-7; D call uncertain. With 4 bases removed from V and 3 bases from J, the gap between germline ends came to 7 bases. Germline loops: CDR1 SGHTA, CDR2 FQGNSA. CDR3 length: 12 residues.

The chain recombines TRBV5-6 with TRBJ2-1; 7 positions agree with TRBD1. V lost 3 bases and J lost 9; bases outside the gene matches: 9. The CDR3 totals 14 residues. Germline V gene data show CDR1 as SGHDT and CDR2 as YYEEEE. The CDR3 protein is CASSSYLTGSEQFF. The CDR3 DNA reads as TGTGCCAGCAGCTCCTATTTGACAGGGTCTGAGCAGTTCTTC.

J is TRBJ2-7 and V is TRBV6-5, with D possibly TRBD1 on 8 matching bases. Germline assignment: CDR1 MNHEY and CDR2 SVGAGI. The length of the CDR3 is 15 residues. Trimming took off 0 bases at V and 7 bases at J, with 16 bases between the two ends. Written as DNA, the CDR3 is TGTGCCAGCAGTTACTCTTGGACAGGGAGGGGGGAGCAGTACTTC. This encodes CASSYSWTGRGEQYF.

In its sample, this clone was seen a few times. The chain joins TRBV28 to TRBJ2-2; 8 bases are a match to TRBD1. The CDR3 has 15 residues. The germline CDR1 and CDR2 sequences are MDHEN and SYDVKM. Germline trimming cut 3 bases from V and 7 bases from J; bases unmatched to any gene: 7. CDR3 amino acids: CASSLRQGAGGELFF. Written as DNA, the CDR3 is TGTGCCAGCAGTTTGAGGCAGGGGGCCGGCGGGGAGCTGTTTTTT.

The chain links TRBV29-1 to TRBJ1-1; 7 bases match TRBD1. The CDR3 has 17 residues. The trim removed 0 bases at V and 2 bases at J, leaving 12 bases unmatched. Germline V CDR1 and CDR2: SQVTM, ANQGSEA. The CDR3 nucleotides are TGCAGCGTTGAAGATGGTCTGTCCCGGGACAGAAACACTGAAGCTTTCTTT. Protein: CSVEDGLSRDRNTEAFF. Looking up the rest from reference TRBV29-1 and TRBJ1-1 gives the full variable domain: SAVISQKPSRDICQRGTSLTIQCQVDSQVTMMFWYRQQPGQSLTLIATANQGSEATYESGFVIDKFPISRPNLTFSTLTVSNMSPEDSSIYLCSVEDGLSRDRNTEAFFGQGTRLTVV.

This chain connects TRBV7-2 to TRBJ2-3, with TRBD2 matching over 10 bases. CDR3 length equals 15 residues. CDR1 and CDR2 (germline): SGHTA, FQGNSA. V lost 6 bases and J lost 8; bases outside the gene matches: 11. The CDR3 DNA sequence: TGTGCCAGCAGATTAAGCGGGGGGGAACGGGGTACGCAGTATTTT. It specifies CASRLSGGERGTQYF.

The chain uses TRBV6-1 and TRBJ2-7; TRBD1 aligns across 9 bases. The CDR3 spans 15 residues. The germline gives CDR1 MNHNS, CDR2 SASEGT. Trimming took 5 bases from V and 3 from J; bases not matched to a gene: 8. In DNA form, the CDR3 reads TGTGCCAGCAGTTCACCCGGACAGGGGATCTACGAGCAGTACTTC. Residues: CASSSPGQGIYEQYF.

The genes are TRBV2 and TRBJ2-1; D is possibly TRBD2 (5 bases). Germline lookup yields CDR1 SNHLY and CDR2 FYNNEI. The V end was cut by 6 bases, the J end by 4 bases, with 16 bases between. CDR3 size: 15 residues. CDR3 sequence (DNA): TGTGCCAGCAGATTGGAGGACGGAGAGTACAATGAGCAGTTCTTC. Its protein product is CASRLEDGEYNEQFF.

The CDR3 sequence: CASSPGTFFGYGYTF. The CDR3 nucleotides are TGTGCCAGCAGTCCTGGGACATTCTTTGGCTATGGCTACACCTTC. V and J are TRBV6-5 and TRBJ1-2; a possible D gene is TRBD1 (6 bases). With 5 bases removed from V and 4 bases from J, the gap between germline ends came to 17 bases. Germline V gives CDR1 MNHEY, CDR2 SVGAGI. The CDR3 has 15 residues.

The V gene is TRBV27, the J gene TRBJ2-7; 7 nucleotides line up with TRBD1. This CDR3 comprises 14 residues. V shed 6 bases and J 3 bases; nucleotides not matched to a gene: 8. CDR1 and CDR2 (germline): MNHEY, SMNVEV (reference sequence). This CDR3 reads CASRMKGGGYEQYF. CDR3 sequence (DNA): TGTGCCAGCAGAATGAAAGGGGGCGGCTACGAGCAGTACTTC.

The V gene is TRBV6-6, the J gene TRBJ2-3; possible D gene TRBD2, 5 bases. V shed 7 bases and J shed 2 bases, with 19 bases lying between them. The germline V gene encodes CDR1 MNHNY and CDR2 SVGAGI (reference sequence). This CDR3 contains 16 residues. The CDR3 spells CASTYPRGSPTDTQYF. CDR3 nucleotides: TGTGCCAGCACCTATCCCCGTGGGAGCCCCACAGATACGCAGTATTTT.

V usage is TRBV7-9 and J usage is TRBJ1-4, with 8 bases that match TRBD1. The length of the CDR3 is 16 residues. From germline, CDR1 is SEHNR and CDR2 FQNEAQ (reference sequence). Trimming took 5 bases from V and 3 from J; bases not matched to a gene: 8. The CDR3: CASSQPRQGPNEKLFF. Written as DNA, the CDR3 is TGTGCCAGCAGCCAACCCAGACAGGGGCCTAATGAAAAACTGTTTTTT.

The chain recombines TRBV16 with TRBJ1-3; D uncertain. The CDR3 totals 15 residues. Trimming shortened V by 0 bases and J by 0 bases, and 6 bases separated the two germline ends. Germline CDR1 and CDR2: KGHSY and FQNENV. CDR3 nucleotides: TGTGCCAGCAGCCAATCCGCGGTCTCTGGAAACACCATATATTTT. Its protein is CASSQSAVSGNTIYF.

This chain links TRBV10-2 with TRBJ2-7, with D uncertain. Germline V gives CDR1 WSHSY, CDR2 SAAADI. This CDR3 region has 13 residues. Trimming shortened V by 3 bases and J by 1 base, and 7 bases separated the two germline ends. CDR3 in DNA: TGCGCCAGCAGTGAAGACTGGTCCTACGAGCAGTACTTC. Translating gives CASSEDWSYEQYF.

This rearrangement joins TRBV4-2 to TRBJ2-7; maybe TRBD2 (5 bases). V was cut by 3 bases and J by 1 base, with 10 bases left in between. CDR3 length: 14 amino acids. From germline, CDR1 is LGHNA and CDR2 YNFKEQ. As DNA, the CDR3 is TGTGCCAGCAGCCACGGGATTGGGTCCTACGAGCAGTACTTC. Translating it yields CASSHGIGSYEQYF.

The rearrangement uses TRBV6-1 and TRBJ2-1, with 8 bases that match TRBD2. Trimming removed 6 bases from V and 5 bases from J; junction bases left unmatched: 9. Germline V lookup: CDR1 MNHNS, CDR2 SASEGT. The CDR3 is 15 amino acids. The CDR3 is CASRVTGTRNNEQFF. CDR3 sequence (DNA): TGTGCCAGCAGGGTCACCGGGACTAGAAACAATGAGCAGTTCTTC.

This chain uses TRBV19 with TRBJ1-1; TRBD1 aligns across 8 bases. The junction had 4 bases not matched to a gene; V was cut back by 7 bases and J by 0 bases. Per the germline V gene, CDR1 is LNHDA and CDR2 is SQIVND (reference sequence). The CDR3 totals 14 residues. The CDR3, as DNA: TGTGCCAGTACCCGGACAGGGATGAACACTGAAGCTTTCTTT. Amino acid sequence: CASTRTGMNTEAFF.

The V and J genes are TRBV15 and TRBJ1-1; no firm D call. Trimming took off 10 bases at V and 0 bases at J, with 18 bases between the two ends. This CDR3 has 15 amino acids. Per germline, CDR1 LNHNV and CDR2 YYDKDF (reference sequence). DNA for the CDR3: TGTGCCAGCCGAACGGGATTCGGTATGAACACTGAAGCTTTCTTT. It specifies CASRTGFGMNTEAFF.

The gene calls are TRBV12-5 and TRBJ2-3; 7 bases match TRBD2. After removal of 7 bases from V and 3 bases from J, the junction contained 7 bases not matched to a gene. CDR3 size: 14 residues. The germline V gene encodes CDR1 LGHNT and CDR2 FRNRAP. Here the CDR3 DNA reads TGTGCTAGTGCCCCTAGCGGATATACAGATACGCAGTATTTT. As protein: CASAPSGYTDTQYF.

V and J are TRBV11-2 and TRBJ2-3, with TRBD1 as a possible D gene (5 bases). Trimming took off 5 bases at V and 0 bases at J, with 12 bases between the two ends. The germline gives CDR1 SGHAT, CDR2 FQNNGV. This CDR3 has 15 amino acids. In DNA, the CDR3 is TGTGCCAGCAGCCCTTGGGGCCGTAGCACAGATACGCAGTATTTT. It encodes CASSPWGRSTDTQYF.

In DNA form, the CDR3 reads TGTGCCAGCAGCCGCGACAGGGCTTCGGATGAGCAGTTCTTC. It is translated as CASSRDRASDEQFF. The chain links TRBV27 to TRBJ2-1; TRBD1 agrees at 7 bases. The ends lost 6 bases at V and 8 bases at J; junction bases unmatched: 10. Germline CDR1 reads MNHEY; CDR2 reads SMNVEV (reference sequence). The CDR3 totals 14 residues.

V and J are TRBV5-5 and TRBJ1-3; D is unresolved. Germline assignment: CDR1 SGHKS and CDR2 YYEKEE (reference sequence). The length of the CDR3 is 13 residues. Trimming removed 4 bases at V and 1 base at J, with 6 bases between. The CDR3, as DNA: TGTGCCAGCAGCCCCCATTCTGGAAACACCATATATTTT. This sequence encodes CASSPHSGNTIYF. Variable domain in full (rest from reference TRBV5-5 and TRBJ1-3): DAGVTQSPTHLIKTRGQQVTLRCSPISGHKSVSWYQQVLGQGPQFIFQYYEKEERGRGNFPDRFSARQFPNYSSELNVNALLLGDSALYLCASSPHSGNTIYFGEGSWLTVV.